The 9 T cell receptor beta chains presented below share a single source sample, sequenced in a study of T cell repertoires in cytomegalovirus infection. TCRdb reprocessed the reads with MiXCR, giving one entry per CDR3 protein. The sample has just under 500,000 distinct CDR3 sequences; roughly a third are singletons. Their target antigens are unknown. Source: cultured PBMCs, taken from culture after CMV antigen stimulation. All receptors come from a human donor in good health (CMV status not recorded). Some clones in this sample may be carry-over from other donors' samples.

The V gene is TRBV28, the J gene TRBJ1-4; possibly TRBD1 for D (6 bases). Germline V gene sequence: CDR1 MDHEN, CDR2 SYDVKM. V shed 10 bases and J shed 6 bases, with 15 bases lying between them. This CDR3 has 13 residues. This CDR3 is CATRGGQDEKLFF. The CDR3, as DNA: TGTGCCACCAGAGGGGGGCAGGATGAAAAACTGTTTTTT. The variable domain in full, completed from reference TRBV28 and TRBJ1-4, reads DVKVTQSSRYLVKRTGEKVFLECVQDMDHENMFWYRQDPGLGLRLIYFSYDVKMKEKGDIPEGYSVSREKKERFSLILESASTNQTSMYLCATRGGQDEKLFFGSGTQLSVL.

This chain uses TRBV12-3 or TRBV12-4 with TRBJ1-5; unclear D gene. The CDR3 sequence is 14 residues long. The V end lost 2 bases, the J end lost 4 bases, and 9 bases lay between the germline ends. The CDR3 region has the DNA TGTGCCAGCAGTTTAAGGTTGCAGAATCAGCCCCAGCATTTT. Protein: CASSLRLQNQPQHF.

The CDR3 spells CASSLDRGLGGYTF. CDR3 nucleotides: TGTGCCAGCAGCTTGGACAGGGGGCTTGGTGGCTACACCTTC. The J gene is TRBJ1-2, the V gene TRBV7-9; 11 nucleotides line up with TRBD1. V trimming: 3 bases; J trimming: 7 bases; junction bases outside the gene matches: 4. Per germline, CDR1 SEHNR and CDR2 FQNEAQ (reference sequence). The CDR3 contains 14 residues.

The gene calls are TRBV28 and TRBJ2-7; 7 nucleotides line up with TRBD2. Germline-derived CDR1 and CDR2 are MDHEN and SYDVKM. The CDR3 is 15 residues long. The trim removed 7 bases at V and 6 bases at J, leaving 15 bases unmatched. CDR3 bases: TGTGCCAGCATCGCCGCGGAGGAGGGAGGGATCGAGCAGTACTTC. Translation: CASIAAEEGGIEQYF. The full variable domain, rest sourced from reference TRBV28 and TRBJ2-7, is DVKVTQSSRYLVKRTGEKVFLECVQDMDHENMFWYRQDPGLGLRLIYFSYDVKMKEKGDIPEGYSVSREKKERFSLILESASTNQTSMYLCASIAAEEGGIEQYFGPGTRLTVT.

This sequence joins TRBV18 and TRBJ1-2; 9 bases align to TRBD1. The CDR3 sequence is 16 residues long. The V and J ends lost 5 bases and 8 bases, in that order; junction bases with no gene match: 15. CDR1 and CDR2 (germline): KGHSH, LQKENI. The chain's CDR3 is CASSSRSGQGTGGYTF. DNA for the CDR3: TGTGCCAGCTCATCCCGGTCCGGACAGGGGACGGGAGGCTACACCTTC.

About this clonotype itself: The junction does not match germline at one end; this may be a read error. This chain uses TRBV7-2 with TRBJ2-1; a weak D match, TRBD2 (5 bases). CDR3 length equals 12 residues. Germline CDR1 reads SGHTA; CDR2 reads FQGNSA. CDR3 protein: CASSFDDYTSHF. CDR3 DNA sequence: TGTGCCAGCAGCTTCGACGACTACACGTCCCACTTC.

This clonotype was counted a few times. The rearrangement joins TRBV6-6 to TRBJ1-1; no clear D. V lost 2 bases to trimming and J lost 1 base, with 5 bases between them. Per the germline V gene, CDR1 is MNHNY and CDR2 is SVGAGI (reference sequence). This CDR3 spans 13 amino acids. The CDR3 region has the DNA TGTGCCAGCAGTTACCCAGAGAACACTGAAGCTTTCTTT. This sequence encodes CASSYPENTEAFF.

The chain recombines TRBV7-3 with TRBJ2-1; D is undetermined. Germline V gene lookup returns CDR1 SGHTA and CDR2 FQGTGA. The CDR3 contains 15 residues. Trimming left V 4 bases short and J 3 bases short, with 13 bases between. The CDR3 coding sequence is TGTGCCAGCAGCTCGAACTATCGGAACTACAATGAGCAGTTCTTC. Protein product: CASSSNYRNYNEQFF.

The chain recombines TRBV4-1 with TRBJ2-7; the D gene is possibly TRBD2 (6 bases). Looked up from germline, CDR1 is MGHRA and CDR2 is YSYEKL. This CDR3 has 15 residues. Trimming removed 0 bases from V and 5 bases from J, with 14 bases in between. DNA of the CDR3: TGCGCCAGCAGCCAAGATCGGGACCAGCGGGACGAGCAGTACTTC. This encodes CASSQDRDQRDEQYF.